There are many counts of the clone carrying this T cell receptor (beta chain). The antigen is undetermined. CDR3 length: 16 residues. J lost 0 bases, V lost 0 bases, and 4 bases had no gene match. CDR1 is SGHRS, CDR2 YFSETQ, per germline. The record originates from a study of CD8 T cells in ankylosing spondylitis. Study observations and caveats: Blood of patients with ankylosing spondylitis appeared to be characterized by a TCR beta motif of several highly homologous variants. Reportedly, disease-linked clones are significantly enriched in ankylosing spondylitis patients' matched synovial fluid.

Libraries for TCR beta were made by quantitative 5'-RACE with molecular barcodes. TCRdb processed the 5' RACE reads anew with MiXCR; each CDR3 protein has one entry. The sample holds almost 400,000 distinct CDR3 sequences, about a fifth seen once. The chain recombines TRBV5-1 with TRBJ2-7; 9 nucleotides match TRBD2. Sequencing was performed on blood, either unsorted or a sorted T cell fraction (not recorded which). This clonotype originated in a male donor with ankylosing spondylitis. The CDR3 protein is CASSLVLAGNSYEQYF. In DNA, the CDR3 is TGCGCCAGCAGCTTGGTTCTAGCGGGAAACTCCTACGAGCAGTACTTC.